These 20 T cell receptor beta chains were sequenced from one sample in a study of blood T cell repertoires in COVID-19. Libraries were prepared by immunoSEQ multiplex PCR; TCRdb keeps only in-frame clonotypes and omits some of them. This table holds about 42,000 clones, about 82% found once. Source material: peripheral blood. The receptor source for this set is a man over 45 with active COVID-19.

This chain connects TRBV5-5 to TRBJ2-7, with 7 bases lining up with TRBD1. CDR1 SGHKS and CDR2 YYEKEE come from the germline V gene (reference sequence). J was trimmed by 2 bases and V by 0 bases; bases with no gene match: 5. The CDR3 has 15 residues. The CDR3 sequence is CASSLAGTAPYEQYF. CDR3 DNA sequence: TGTGCCAGCAGCTTGGCAGGGACAGCCCCCTACGAGCAGTACTTC.

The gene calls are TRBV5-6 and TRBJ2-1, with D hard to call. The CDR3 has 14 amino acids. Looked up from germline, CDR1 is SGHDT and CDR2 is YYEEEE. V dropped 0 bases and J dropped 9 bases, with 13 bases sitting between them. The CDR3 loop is CASSLARPYPEQFF. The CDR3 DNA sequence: TGTGCCAGCAGCTTGGCCCGCCCCTACCCTGAGCAGTTCTTC.

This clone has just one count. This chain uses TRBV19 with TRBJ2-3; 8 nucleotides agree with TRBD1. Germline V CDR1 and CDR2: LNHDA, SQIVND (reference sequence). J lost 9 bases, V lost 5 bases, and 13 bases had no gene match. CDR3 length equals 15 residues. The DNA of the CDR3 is TGTGCCAGTAGTCAAACGGGGACAGGAGGGGGGACGCAGTATTTT. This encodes CASSQTGTGGGTQYF.

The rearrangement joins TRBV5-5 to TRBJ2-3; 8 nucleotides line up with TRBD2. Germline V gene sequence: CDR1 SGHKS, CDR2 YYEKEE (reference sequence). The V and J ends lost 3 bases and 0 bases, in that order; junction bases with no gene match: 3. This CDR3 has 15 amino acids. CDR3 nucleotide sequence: TGTGCCAGCAGCTCGCCTAGCGGGAGCACAGATACGCAGTATTTT. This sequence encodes CASSSPSGSTDTQYF.

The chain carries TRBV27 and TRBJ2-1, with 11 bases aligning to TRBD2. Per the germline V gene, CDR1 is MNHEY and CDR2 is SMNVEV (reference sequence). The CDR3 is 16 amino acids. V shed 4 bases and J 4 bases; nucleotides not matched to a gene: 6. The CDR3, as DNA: TGTGCCAGCAGTTCACTCACTAGCGGGGGTTACAATGAGCAGTTCTTC. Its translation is CASSSLTSGGYNEQFF.

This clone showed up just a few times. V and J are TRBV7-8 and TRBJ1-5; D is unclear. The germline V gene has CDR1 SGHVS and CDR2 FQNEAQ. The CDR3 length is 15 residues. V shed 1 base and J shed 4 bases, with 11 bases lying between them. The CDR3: CASSLGRAQNQPQHF. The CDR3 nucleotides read TGTGCCAGCAGCTTAGGGAGAGCCCAAAATCAGCCCCAGCATTTT.

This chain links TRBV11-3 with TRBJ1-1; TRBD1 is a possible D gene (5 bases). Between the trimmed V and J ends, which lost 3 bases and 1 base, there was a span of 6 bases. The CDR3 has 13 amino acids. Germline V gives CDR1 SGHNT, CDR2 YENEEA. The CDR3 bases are TGTGCCAGCAGCTTCGGACAGAACACTGAAGCTTTCTTT. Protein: CASSFGQNTEAFF.

CDR3 DNA: TGCAGCGTTGGAATAGCGGGAGGGGGTGAGCAGTTCTTC. It encodes CSVGIAGGGEQFF. This chain connects TRBV29-1 to TRBJ2-1; the match to TRBD2 covers 11 bases. The germline CDR1 and CDR2 sequences are SQVTM and ANQGSEA. The CDR3 has 13 amino acids. J was trimmed by 9 bases and V by 4 bases; bases with no gene match: 5.

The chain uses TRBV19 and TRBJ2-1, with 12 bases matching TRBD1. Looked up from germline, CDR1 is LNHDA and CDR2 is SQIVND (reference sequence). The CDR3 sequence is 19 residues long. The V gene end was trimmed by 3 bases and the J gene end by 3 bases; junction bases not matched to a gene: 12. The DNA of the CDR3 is TGTGCCAGTAGTATTCGGGGACAGGGGGCCGTTTTACACTACAATGAGCAGTTCTTC. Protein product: CASSIRGQGAVLHYNEQFF.

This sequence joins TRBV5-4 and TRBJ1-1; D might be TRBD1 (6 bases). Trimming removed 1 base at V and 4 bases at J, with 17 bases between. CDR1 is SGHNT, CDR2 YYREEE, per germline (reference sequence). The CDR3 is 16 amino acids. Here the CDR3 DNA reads TGTGCCAGCAGCTTGCGGTTAGGGGGGGGTCTCACTGAAGCTTTCTTT. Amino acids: CASSLRLGGGLTEAFF.

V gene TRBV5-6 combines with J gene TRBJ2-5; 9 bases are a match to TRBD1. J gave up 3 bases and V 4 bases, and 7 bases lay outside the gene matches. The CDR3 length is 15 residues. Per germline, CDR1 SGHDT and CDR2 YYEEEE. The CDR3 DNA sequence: TGTGCCAGCAGCGACGCCGGGACAGGGAAAGAGACCCAGTACTTC. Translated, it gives CASSDAGTGKETQYF. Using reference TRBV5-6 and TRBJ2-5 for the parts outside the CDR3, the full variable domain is DAGVTQSPTHLIKTRGQQVTLRCSPKSGHDTVSWYQQALGQGPQFIFQYYEEEERQRGNFPDRFSGHQFPNYSSELNVNALLLGDSALYLCASSDAGTGKETQYFGPGTRLLVL.

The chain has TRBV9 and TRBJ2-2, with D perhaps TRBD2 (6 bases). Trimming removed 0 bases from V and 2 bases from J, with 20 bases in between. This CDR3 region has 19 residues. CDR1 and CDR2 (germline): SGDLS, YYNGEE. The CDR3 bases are TGTGCCAGCAGCGTAGTCTTCGGGACTCGAAGAGATAACACCGGGGAGCTGTTTTTT. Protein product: CASSVVFGTRRDNTGELFF.

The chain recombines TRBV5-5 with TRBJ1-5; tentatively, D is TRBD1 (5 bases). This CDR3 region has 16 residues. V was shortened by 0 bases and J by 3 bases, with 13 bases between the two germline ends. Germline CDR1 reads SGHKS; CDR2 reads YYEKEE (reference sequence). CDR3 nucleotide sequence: TGTGCCAGCAGCTTGGTCAGGGATGCCTCCAATCAGCCCCAGCATTTT. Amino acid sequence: CASSLVRDASNQPQHF.

For the CDR3, the DNA is TGTGCCAGCAGCTTTGATCTATTTAGTGTTGAGCAGTTCTTC. It codes for CASSFDLFSVEQFF. The genes are TRBV11-3 and TRBJ2-1; D unclear. The V gene's germline CDR1 is SGHNT and CDR2 YENEEA. The CDR3 is 14 amino acids. Between the trimmed V and J ends, which lost 3 bases and 9 bases, there was a span of 15 bases.

In DNA, the CDR3 is TGCGCCAGCAGCCAGGAAGTTAATGAGCAGTTCTTC. Amino acids: CASSQEVNEQFF. The chain joins TRBV5-1 to TRBJ2-1; D unresolved. Germline V gives CDR1 SGHRS, CDR2 YFSETQ. The CDR3 runs to 12 residues. Trimming left V 4 bases short and J 7 bases short, with 9 bases between.

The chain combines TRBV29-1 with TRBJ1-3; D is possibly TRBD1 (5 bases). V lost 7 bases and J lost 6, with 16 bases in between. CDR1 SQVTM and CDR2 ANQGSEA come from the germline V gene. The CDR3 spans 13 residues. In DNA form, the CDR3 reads TGCAGCGCCAGGACCCAGACAGAAAACACCATATATTTT. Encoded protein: CSARTQTENTIYF.

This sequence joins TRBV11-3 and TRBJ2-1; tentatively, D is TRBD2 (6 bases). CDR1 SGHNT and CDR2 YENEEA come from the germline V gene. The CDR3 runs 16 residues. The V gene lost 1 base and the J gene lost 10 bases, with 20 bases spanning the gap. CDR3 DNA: TGTGCCAGCAGCTTAGGCGGGACCCCCCTGTTAGGAGAGCAGTTCTTC. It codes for CASSLGGTPLLGEQFF.

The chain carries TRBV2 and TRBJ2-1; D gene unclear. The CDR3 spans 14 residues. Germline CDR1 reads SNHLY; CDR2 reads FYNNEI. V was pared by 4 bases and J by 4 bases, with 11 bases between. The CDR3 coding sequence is TGTGCCAGCAGTGCTATAGCTAGGTACAATGAGCAGTTCTTC. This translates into CASSAIARYNEQFF.

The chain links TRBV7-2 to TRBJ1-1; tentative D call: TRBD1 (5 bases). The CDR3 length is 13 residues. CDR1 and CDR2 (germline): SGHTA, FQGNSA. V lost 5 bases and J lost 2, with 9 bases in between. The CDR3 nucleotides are TGTGCCAGCAGCCTCTGGGGCAACACTGAAGCTTTCTTT. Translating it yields CASSLWGNTEAFF. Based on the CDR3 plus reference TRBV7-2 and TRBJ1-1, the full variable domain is GAGVSQSPSNKVTEKGKDVELRCDPISGHTALYWYRQSLGQGLEFLIYFQGNSAPDKSGLPSDRFSAERTGGSVSTLTIQRTQQEDSAVYLCASSLWGNTEAFFGQGTRLTVV.

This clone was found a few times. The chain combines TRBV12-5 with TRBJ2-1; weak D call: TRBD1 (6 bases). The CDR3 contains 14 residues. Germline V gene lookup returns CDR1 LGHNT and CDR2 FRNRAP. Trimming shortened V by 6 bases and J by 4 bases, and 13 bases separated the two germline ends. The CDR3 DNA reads TGTGCTAGTGGGGCCGGGACACAGTACAATGAGCAGTTCTTC. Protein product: CASGAGTQYNEQFF. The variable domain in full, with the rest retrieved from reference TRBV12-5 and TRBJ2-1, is DARVTQTPRHKVTEMGQEVTMRCQPILGHNTVFWYRQTMMQGLELLAYFRNRAPLDDSGMPKDRFSAEMPDATLATLKIQPSEPRDSAVYFCASGAGTQYNEQFFGPGTRLTVL.